The 19 T cell receptor beta chains below come from one sample, sequenced in a study of blood T cells in healthy people across ages. Sample-barcoded 5' priming and a J-beta primer mix drove a second PCR of about 6 to 12 cycles. TCRdb re-analysed the 5' RACE reads in MiXCR, keeping a single row per CDR3 protein. The table shows more than 650,000 distinct CDR3 sequences, with about a fifth occurring only once. The sequenced sample consisted of blood. Receptor source: a man aged 70 or older in good health.

The V call is TRBV12-3 or TRBV12-4, the J call TRBJ1-2, with TRBD1 as a possible D gene (5 bases). V lost 6 bases and J 2 bases, leaving 13 bases between the germline ends. This CDR3 comprises 14 residues. CDR3 DNA: TGTGCCAGCAGAACAGGAAACTCGAACTATGGCTACACCTTC. This encodes CASRTGNSNYGYTF.

This clonotype was seen a few times. The genes are TRBV20-1 and TRBJ2-3; TRBD1 matches 8 bases. CDR1 and CDR2 from the germline V gene are DFQATT and SNEGSKA (reference sequence). This CDR3 contains 14 residues. V was clipped by 4 bases and J by 2 bases; unmatched bases: 5. The CDR3 nucleotides read TGCAGTGCTACTAGGACAGGGATCACAGATACGCAGTATTTT. This codes for CSATRTGITDTQYF.

V is TRBV28 and J is TRBJ1-1, with D uncertain. The CDR3 has 14 amino acids. V was shortened by 6 bases and J by 4 bases, with 15 bases between the two germline ends. From germline, CDR1 is MDHEN and CDR2 SYDVKM. The chain's CDR3 is CASSLLFIRTEAFF. The CDR3 bases are TGTGCCAGCAGCCTCTTGTTCATTCGCACTGAAGCTTTCTTT. The entire variable domain, with the rest obtained from reference TRBV28 and TRBJ1-1, is as follows: DVKVTQSSRYLVKRTGEKVFLECVQDMDHENMFWYRQDPGLGLRLIYFSYDVKMKEKGDIPEGYSVSREKKERFSLILESASTNQTSMYLCASSLLFIRTEAFFGQGTRLTVV.

Many counts were recorded for this clonotype. This chain links TRBV2 with TRBJ2-3; D gene ambiguous. This CDR3 comprises 14 residues. Germline V gene lookup returns CDR1 SNHLY and CDR2 FYNNEI. The V end lost 9 bases, the J end lost 0 bases, and 13 bases lay between the germline ends. The DNA of the CDR3 is TGTGCCAGTGCCCTTTCAGCGAGCACAGATACGCAGTATTTT. It is translated as CASALSASTDTQYF.

The chain recombines TRBV5-1 with TRBJ2-3; the D call may be TRBD1 or TRBD2 (5 bases each). The CDR3 is 15 amino acids. Trimming removed 0 bases at V and 5 bases at J, with 13 bases between. Germline V gene sequence: CDR1 SGHRS, CDR2 YFSETQ. CDR3 sequence: CASSLDSRGLDTQYF. The CDR3 nucleotides are TGCGCCAGCAGCTTGGATTCGAGGGGCTTAGATACGCAGTATTTT. Drawing the rest from reference TRBV5-1 and TRBJ2-3, the complete variable domain is KAGVTQTPRYLIKTRGQQVTLSCSPISGHRSVSWYQQTPGQGLQFLFEYFSETQRNKGNFPGRFSGRQFSNSRSEMNVSTLELGDSALYLCASSLDSRGLDTQYFGPGTRLTVL.

The rearrangement links TRBV12-3 or TRBV12-4 to TRBJ2-7; 9 nucleotides align to TRBD2. Trimming removed 5 bases from V and 3 bases from J; junction bases left unmatched: 5. The CDR3 is 14 amino acids. The CDR3 coding sequence is TGTGCCAGCAGTCATAGCGGGGGATTCTACGAGCAGTACTTC. Protein product: CASSHSGGFYEQYF.

V and J are TRBV6-5 and TRBJ1-1; D may be TRBD1 (5 bases). The CDR3 spans 15 residues. Germline CDR1 and CDR2: MNHEY and SVGAGI. With 1 base removed from V and 6 bases from J, the gap between germline ends came to 15 bases. DNA for the CDR3: TGTGCCAGCAGTTACTTTCGGCGTAGGGGCGCTGAAGCTTTCTTT. As protein: CASSYFRRRGAEAFF.

This clonotype was seen many times. V is TRBV20-1 and J is TRBJ2-7; 7 positions match TRBD1. Looked up from germline, CDR1 is DFQATT and CDR2 is SNEGSKA (reference sequence). Trimming at V came to 5 bases and at J to 5 bases, leaving 9 bases not matched to a gene. The CDR3 runs to 13 residues. Here the CDR3 DNA reads TGCAGTGCTGGGACAGCAGGGTTCCACGAGCAGTACTTC. It is translated as CSAGTAGFHEQYF.

This clonotype was picked up a small number of times. The chain uses TRBV19 and TRBJ1-2, with 7 bases fitting TRBD1. The CDR3 has 14 amino acids. Germline V gives CDR1 LNHDA, CDR2 SQIVND (reference sequence). V shed 9 bases, J shed 6 bases, and the junction held 13 bases outside the gene matches. Here the CDR3 DNA reads TGTGCCAGCGTTACGACAGGGTTTATCGATGGCTACACCTTC. It specifies CASVTTGFIDGYTF. Based on the CDR3 plus reference TRBV19 and TRBJ1-2, the full variable domain is DGGITQSPKYLFRKEGQNVTLSCEQNLNHDAMYWYRQDPGQGLRLIYYSQIVNDFQKGDIAEGYSVSREKKESFPLTVTSAQKNPTAFYLCASVTTGFIDGYTFGSGTRLTVV.

The chain links TRBV18 to TRBJ1-1; 7 nucleotides line up with TRBD1. V lost 4 bases and J lost 0; bases outside the gene matches: 11. Looked up from germline, CDR1 is KGHSH and CDR2 is LQKENI. The CDR3 runs 17 residues. CDR3 region: CASSQNRQGPMNTEAFF. Here the CDR3 DNA reads TGTGCCAGCTCACAGAACAGACAGGGACCGATGAACACTGAAGCTTTCTTT. The complete variable domain, with remaining parts taken from reference TRBV18 and TRBJ1-1, reads NAGVMQNPRHLVRRRGQEARLRCSPMKGHSHVYWYRQLPEEGLKFMVYLQKENIIDESGMPKERFSAEFPKEGPSILRIQQVVRGDSAAYFCASSQNRQGPMNTEAFFGQGTRLTVV.

This clonotype was found a few times. The chain employs TRBV11-1 and TRBJ2-2, with no clear D. The V end lost 2 bases, the J end lost 6 bases, and 7 bases lay between the germline ends. The CDR3 is 13 residues long. Germline V CDR1 and CDR2: SGHAT, FQDESV (reference sequence). CDR3: CASSLRSPGELFF. The CDR3, as DNA: TGTGCCAGCAGCTTAAGGTCCCCCGGGGAGCTGTTTTTT.

The chain employs TRBV12-3 or TRBV12-4 and TRBJ2-1, with TRBD2 identical over 9 bases. The CDR3 totals 15 residues. Trimming cost V 10 bases and J 3 bases; bases outside gene matches: 10. The CDR3 spells CATSQGTSFYNEQFF. DNA of the CDR3: TGTGCCACGTCGCAAGGGACTAGCTTCTACAATGAGCAGTTCTTC.

The genes are TRBV29-1 and TRBJ1-1; weak D call: TRBD1 (5 bases). This CDR3 is 16 amino acids long. Trimming removed 0 bases from V and 6 bases from J, with 20 bases in between. Germline CDR1 and CDR2: SQVTM and ANQGSEA. In DNA, the CDR3 is TGCAGCGTTGAAGACAATTTGTTCAGGGTAAAGGCTGAAGCTTTCTTT. Residues: CSVEDNLFRVKAEAFF.

The chain links TRBV10-3 to TRBJ2-3, with D unclear. This CDR3 is built from 14 residues. Per germline, CDR1 ENHRY and CDR2 SYGVKD. V dropped 3 bases and J dropped 0 bases, with 7 bases sitting between them. The CDR3 here is CAISDYQSTDTQYF. The CDR3 DNA follows: TGTGCCATCAGTGACTACCAAAGCACAGATACGCAGTATTTT.

This clonotype turned up a few times. The rearrangement links TRBV7-9 to TRBJ2-5; D is unclear. Per the germline V gene, CDR1 is SEHNR and CDR2 is FQNEAQ (reference sequence). This CDR3 region has 13 residues. Trimming stripped 3 bases from V and 2 bases from J, with 7 bases between. Here the CDR3 reads CASSFHLQETQYF. In DNA form, the CDR3 reads TGTGCCAGCAGCTTCCACCTACAAGAGACCCAGTACTTC.

The chain uses TRBV11-1 and TRBJ2-4; D gene unclear. V was shortened by 5 bases and J by 9 bases, with 14 bases between the two germline ends. CDR1 SGHAT and CDR2 FQDESV come from the germline V gene (reference sequence). CDR3 length: 13 residues. This chain's CDR3 is CASSPINVPIQYF. The CDR3, as DNA: TGTGCCAGCAGCCCGATCAACGTCCCCATTCAGTACTTC.

The V and J genes are TRBV12-3 or TRBV12-4 and TRBJ2-2; D might be TRBD2 (5 bases). The CDR3 is 14 residues long. V lost 2 bases and J lost 5, with 9 bases in between. This CDR3 reads CASSLSGSTGELFF. Written as DNA, the CDR3 is TGTGCCAGCAGTTTAAGCGGCTCGACCGGGGAGCTGTTTTTT.

This clonotype appeared a few times. The chain recombines TRBV20-1 with TRBJ2-1; 8 bases agree with TRBD1. Germline V gene sequence: CDR1 DFQATT, CDR2 SNEGSKA (reference sequence). After removal of 6 bases from V and 7 bases from J, the junction contained 8 bases not matched to a gene. This CDR3 contains 13 residues. The CDR3: CSAPRTGRNEQFF. The CDR3 DNA sequence: TGCAGTGCACCTAGGACAGGGAGAAATGAGCAGTTCTTC.

V usage is TRBV24-1 and J usage is TRBJ2-5, with TRBD1 matching 8 bases. The CDR3 spans 16 residues. J lost 3 bases, V lost 5 bases, and 10 bases had no gene match. CDR1 and CDR2 from the germline V gene are KGHDR and SFDVKD. DNA for the CDR3: TGTGCCACCAGTGCGTCAGGGGGCAGTTTGGAAGAGACCCAGTACTTC. Its translation is CATSASGGSLEETQYF.